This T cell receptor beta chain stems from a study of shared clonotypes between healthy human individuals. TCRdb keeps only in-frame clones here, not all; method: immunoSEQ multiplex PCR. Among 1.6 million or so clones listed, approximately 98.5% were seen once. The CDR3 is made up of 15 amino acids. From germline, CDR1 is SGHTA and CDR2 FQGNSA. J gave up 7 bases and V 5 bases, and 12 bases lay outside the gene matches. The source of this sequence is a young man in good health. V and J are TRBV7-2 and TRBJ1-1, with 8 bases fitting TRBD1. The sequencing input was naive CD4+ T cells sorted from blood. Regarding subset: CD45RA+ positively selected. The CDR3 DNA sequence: TGTGCCAGCAGCCCCTGGAGGGCAGGGGGCAATGAAGCTTTCTTT. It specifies CASSPWRAGGNEAFF.